Below are 30 T cell receptor beta chains sequenced from a single sample in a study of high-grade serous ovarian cancer treatment subgroups. Sequencing was performed with immunoSEQ multiplex PCR; in TCRdb, only in-frame clones are kept and a portion is missing. The data show some 2,400 clones, approximately 72% seen once. The tumor samples were collected prior to definitive surgery or chemotherapy. Specimen: tumor tissue. The receptor set was obtained from a human donor with high-grade serous ovarian cancer.

The sample holds a few counts of this clone. At one end the junction does not follow the germline gene, possibly because of a read error. This chain connects TRBV19 to TRBJ1-1, with D perhaps matching TRBD1 (6 bases). The CDR3 sequence is 14 residues long. Germline V gene lookup returns CDR1 LNHDA and CDR2 SQIVND (reference sequence). CDR3 coding DNA: TGTGCCAGTAATATACAGGGTTTAGTCACTGAAGCTTTCTTT. It translates to CASNIQGLVTEAFF.

The chain carries TRBV27 and TRBJ2-5; TRBD2 might be the D (6 bases). V lost 2 bases to trimming and J lost 5 bases, with 9 bases between them. Germline V CDR1 and CDR2: MNHEY, SMNVEV (reference sequence). This CDR3 comprises 13 residues. CDR3 region: CASSLVGGETQYF. CDR3 DNA sequence: TGTGCCAGCAGTTTAGTGGGAGGCGAGACCCAGTACTTC.

J is TRBJ1-3 and V is TRBV19; 7 positions agree with TRBD1. The J segment lost 2 bases and the V segment lost 6 bases, leaving 4 bases of the junction unmatched. The CDR3 is 14 residues long. Germline assignment: CDR1 LNHDA and CDR2 SQIVND (reference sequence). CDR3 sequence (DNA): TGTGCCAGTAGCCCCGGGACAGCTGGAAACACCATATATTTT. Encoded protein: CASSPGTAGNTIYF.

The rearrangement uses TRBV5-4 and TRBJ2-2; 8 bases are a match to TRBD1. Per the germline V gene, CDR1 is SGHNT and CDR2 is YYREEE (reference sequence). This CDR3 region has 15 residues. V gave up 3 bases and J gave up 5 bases; unmatched junction bases: 6. The CDR3 is CASSSQGARTGELFF. The CDR3 nucleotides are TGTGCCAGCAGCTCCCAGGGGGCGCGTACCGGGGAGCTGTTTTTT. The entire variable domain, with the rest obtained from reference TRBV5-4 and TRBJ2-2, is as follows: ETGVTQSPTHLIKTRGQQVTLRCSSQSGHNTVSWYQQALGQGPQFIFQYYREEENGRGNFPPRFSGLQFPNYSSELNVNALELDDSALYLCASSSQGARTGELFFGEGSRLTVL.

The V and J genes are TRBV7-9 and TRBJ1-5, with 7 bases matching TRBD1. From germline, CDR1 is SEHNR and CDR2 FQNEAQ (reference sequence). The CDR3 is 14 residues long. Trimming removed 1 base from V and 7 bases from J; junction bases left unmatched: 4. In DNA, the CDR3 is TGTGCCAGCAGCTTAGAGGGGGCTCGGCAGCCCCAGCATTTT. Its protein product is CASSLEGARQPQHF.

The chain carries TRBV7-9 and TRBJ1-5; D uncertain. V was clipped by 1 base and J by 2 bases, with 12 bases between them. Germline lookup yields CDR1 SEHNR and CDR2 FQNEAQ (reference sequence). The CDR3 totals 16 residues. In DNA form, the CDR3 reads TGTGCCAGCAGCTTAGGCTCAGGTTCGGGCAATCAGCCCCAGCATTTT. Its translation is CASSLGSGSGNQPQHF.

This clone was picked up a small number of times. The chain combines TRBV9 with TRBJ2-5, with 8 positions matching TRBD2. This CDR3 comprises 14 residues. Germline V gene data show CDR1 as SGDLS and CDR2 as YYNGEE. Trimming cost V 0 bases and J 5 bases; bases outside gene matches: 3. CDR3 in DNA: TGTGCCAGCAGCGTAGGGATAGCGGGGGAGACCCAGTACTTC. Translated: CASSVGIAGETQYF.

A single count supports this clone. This chain joins TRBV6-5 and TRBJ1-2; 8 nucleotides line up with TRBD1. The CDR3 spans 13 residues. J gave up 7 bases and V 4 bases, and 5 bases lay outside the gene matches. The germline gives CDR1 MNHEY, CDR2 SVGAGI. CDR3 bases: TGTGCCAGCAGTTGGACAGGGAGTCTTGGCTACACCTTC. Translating gives CASSWTGSLGYTF.

The rearrangement uses TRBV6-5 and TRBJ1-2, with 9 bases matching TRBD1. J lost 3 bases, V lost 4 bases, and 0 bases had no gene match. Per the germline V gene, CDR1 is MNHEY and CDR2 is SVGAGI. The CDR3 consists of 13 residues. In DNA, the CDR3 is TGTGCCAGCAGTTGGACAGGGGACTATGGCTACACCTTC. It translates to CASSWTGDYGYTF.

The rearrangement uses TRBV4-2 and TRBJ1-2; 7 positions agree with TRBD1. CDR1 is LGHNA, CDR2 YNFKEQ, per germline. The junction had 4 bases not matched to a gene; V was cut back by 1 base and J by 2 bases. The CDR3 loop spans 15 amino acids. Here the CDR3 reads CASSQGPTGNYGYTF. As DNA, the CDR3 is TGTGCCAGCAGCCAAGGGCCGACAGGGAACTATGGCTACACCTTC.

The CDR3 region has the DNA TGTGCCAGCAGTCCCGGTGGGGGTTACAATTCACCCCTCCACTTT. This encodes CASSPGGGYNSPLHF. J is TRBJ1-6 and V is TRBV27, with D perhaps TRBD1 (5 bases). V was cut by 5 bases and J by 7 bases, with 15 bases left in between. The CDR3 consists of 15 residues. CDR1 is MNHEY and CDR2 is SMNVEV in the germline V gene (reference sequence).

This clone was seen a single time. The chain recombines TRBV18 with TRBJ1-3, with D maybe TRBD1 (5 bases). The germline V gene encodes CDR1 KGHSH and CDR2 LQKENI. The CDR3 length is 14 residues. Trimming removed 3 bases at V and 0 bases at J, with 6 bases between. CDR3 in DNA: TGTGCCAGCTCACCCAGGGACTCTGGAAACACCATATATTTT. Translation gives CASSPRDSGNTIYF.

The chain is built from TRBV5-6 and TRBJ2-1; no reliable D call. CDR1 and CDR2 (germline): SGHDT, YYEEEE. V shed 4 bases and J shed 9 bases, with 8 bases lying between them. The CDR3 has 11 residues. The CDR3: CASSLNFEQFF. The CDR3 DNA reads TGTGCCAGCAGCCTAAATTTTGAGCAGTTCTTC.

The chain has TRBV5-1 and TRBJ2-5; TRBD1 is a possible D gene (6 bases). The CDR3 covers 14 residues. The germline V and J ends were trimmed by 4 bases and 4 bases, with 14 bases remaining between them. Germline loops: CDR1 SGHRS, CDR2 YFSETQ. The CDR3: CASSPGTMGETQYF. The CDR3 nucleotides read TGCGCCAGCAGCCCCGGGACAATGGGAGAGACCCAGTACTTC. Full variable domain (remainder filled in from reference TRBV5-1 and TRBJ2-5): KAGVTQTPRYLIKTRGQQVTLSCSPISGHRSVSWYQQTPGQGLQFLFEYFSETQRNKGNFPGRFSGRQFSNSRSEMNVSTLELGDSALYLCASSPGTMGETQYFGPGTRLLVL.

The chain is built from TRBV5-6 and TRBJ2-7; D remains unclear. Germline CDR1 reads SGHDT; CDR2 reads YYEEEE. V dropped 0 bases and J dropped 3 bases, with 7 bases sitting between them. The CDR3 covers 13 residues. The DNA for the CDR3 is TGTGCCAGCAGCTTGGACAGCTTCTACGAGCAGTACTTC. Its protein is CASSLDSFYEQYF.

The V gene is TRBV2, the J gene TRBJ2-7, with 7 bases matching TRBD1. The CDR3 length is 15 residues. Germline-derived CDR1 and CDR2 are SNHLY and FYNNEI. Germline trimming cut 6 bases from V and 1 base from J; bases unmatched to any gene: 9. The DNA for the CDR3 is TGTGCCAGCAGCAAGTACCCGGGACAGTCCTACGAGCAGTACTTC. Encoded protein: CASSKYPGQSYEQYF.

The chain is built from TRBV4-1 and TRBJ1-4, with 8 bases identical to TRBD1. The germline CDR1 and CDR2 sequences are MGHRA and YSYEKL. V dropped 1 base and J dropped 4; count of bases not matched to a gene: 5. CDR3 length: 16 residues. The CDR3 sequence is CASSQGSGTGNEKLFF. CDR3 DNA sequence: TGCGCCAGCAGCCAAGGGTCCGGGACAGGTAATGAAAAACTGTTTTTT.

The chain combines TRBV6-1 with TRBJ2-1; the D gene is possibly TRBD2 (6 bases). The CDR3 covers 14 residues. CDR1 and CDR2 from the germline V gene are MNHNS and SASEGT. V gave up 6 bases and J gave up 1 base, with 10 bases separating them. The CDR3 spells CASREGFSYNEQFF. CDR3 bases: TGTGCCAGCAGGGAGGGGTTTTCCTACAATGAGCAGTTCTTC.

The chain carries TRBV5-6 and TRBJ1-1, with D maybe TRBD1 (5 bases). V lost 0 bases, J lost 6 bases, and 9 bases lay in between. The CDR3 contains 13 residues. The germline V gene has CDR1 SGHDT and CDR2 YYEEEE. As DNA, the CDR3 is TGTGCCAGCAGCTTGGGGGGCAGAGCTGAAGCTTTCTTT. Its protein is CASSLGGRAEAFF.

This chain connects TRBV28 to TRBJ1-5; the D is unclear. Germline V lookup: CDR1 MDHEN, CDR2 SYDVKM. V lost 2 bases and J 2 bases, leaving 4 bases between the germline ends. The CDR3 is 13 amino acids. CDR3: CASSLDGNQPQHF. The CDR3, as DNA: TGTGCCAGCAGTTTAGATGGCAATCAGCCCCAGCATTTT.

The chain recombines TRBV7-9 with TRBJ1-3, with TRBD1 identical over 7 bases. This CDR3 has 16 residues. V shed 7 bases, J shed 1 base, and the junction held 10 bases outside the gene matches. Looked up from germline, CDR1 is SEHNR and CDR2 is FQNEAQ (reference sequence). The CDR3 DNA reads TGTGCCAGCACCTCCGGGACAGACTTTTCTGGAAACACCATATATTTT. As protein: CASTSGTDFSGNTIYF.

The genes are TRBV6-5 and TRBJ2-7; D is unresolved. Trimming took 2 bases from V and 2 from J, leaving 7 bases between them. The CDR3 is 13 residues long. Per germline, CDR1 MNHEY and CDR2 SVGAGI. CDR3 DNA sequence: TGTGCCAGCAGTTACGACTTAACCTACGAGCAGTACTTC. Translated, it gives CASSYDLTYEQYF.

This chain connects TRBV4-3 to TRBJ2-3; 9 positions match TRBD2. J was trimmed by 6 bases and V by 0 bases; bases with no gene match: 10. Per germline, CDR1 LGHNA and CDR2 YSLEER. CDR3 length: 17 amino acids. CDR3 residues: CASSQDIRGGGVDTQYF. DNA of the CDR3: TGCGCCAGCAGCCAAGATATAAGGGGCGGGGGGGTGGATACGCAGTATTTT.

This clone appeared a few times. The chain employs TRBV18 and TRBJ1-2; D is unclear. CDR1 and CDR2 (germline): KGHSH, LQKENI. This CDR3 region has 14 residues. Trimming shortened V by 4 bases and J by 4 bases, and 13 bases separated the two germline ends. For the CDR3, the DNA is TGTGCCAGCTCACTCCCGACGGAATCCTATGGCTACACCTTC. It translates to CASSLPTESYGYTF.

This clone was observed once. Germline is not matched at one junction end, which may reflect a read error. The V call is TRBV10-2, the J call TRBJ1-1; D is unclear. Per germline, CDR1 WSHSY and CDR2 SAAADI. This CDR3 is built from 14 residues. The CDR3 DNA is TGCGCCATCAGTGAGGACGGAATGAACACTGAAGCTTTCTTT. Residues: CAISEDGMNTEAFF.

V usage is TRBV7-6 and J usage is TRBJ2-3, with D unresolved. This CDR3 region has 14 residues. V gave up 1 base and J gave up 0 bases, with 5 bases separating them. CDR1 is SGHVS and CDR2 is FNYEAQ in the germline V gene. The CDR3 nucleotides read TGTGCCAGCAGCTTAGAGGCTAGCACAGATACGCAGTATTTT. Protein product: CASSLEASTDTQYF.

The genes are TRBV10-1 and TRBJ2-2; 7 nucleotides align to TRBD1. Germline CDR1 reads WNHNN; CDR2 reads SYGVQD (reference sequence). Unmatched junction bases numbered 0, after V lost 4 bases and J lost 1 base. The CDR3 spans 14 residues. In DNA form, the CDR3 reads TGCGCCAGCAGTGGGACAGGGAACACCGGGGAGCTGTTTTTT. Translated: CASSGTGNTGELFF.

This chain links TRBV19 with TRBJ1-2, with a possible D match to TRBD1 (6 bases). From germline, CDR1 is LNHDA and CDR2 SQIVND (reference sequence). There are 13 residues in the CDR3. With 1 base removed from V and 7 bases from J, the gap between germline ends came to 10 bases. CDR3 coding DNA: TGTGCCAGTAGTATAGCAGGGGAGGTTGGCTACACCTTC. It translates to CASSIAGEVGYTF.

The V and J genes are TRBV7-6 and TRBJ1-1; D remains unclear. The CDR3 length is 13 residues. Germline V lookup: CDR1 SGHVS, CDR2 FNYEAQ. V was cut by 5 bases and J by 1 base, with 8 bases left in between. The CDR3, as DNA: TGTGCCAGCAGCCCTCCGGGGAACACTGAAGCTTTCTTT. Translated, it gives CASSPPGNTEAFF.

This clone was picked up one time. The chain uses TRBV11-3 and TRBJ1-1; D not certain. This CDR3 is 14 amino acids long. The V gene's germline CDR1 is SGHNT and CDR2 YENEEA. V lost 4 bases, J lost 2 bases, and 11 bases lay in between. The CDR3 nucleotides are TGTGCCAGCAGCTCTTACGGAGGTAACACTGAAGCTTTCTTT. Its translation is CASSSYGGNTEAFF.